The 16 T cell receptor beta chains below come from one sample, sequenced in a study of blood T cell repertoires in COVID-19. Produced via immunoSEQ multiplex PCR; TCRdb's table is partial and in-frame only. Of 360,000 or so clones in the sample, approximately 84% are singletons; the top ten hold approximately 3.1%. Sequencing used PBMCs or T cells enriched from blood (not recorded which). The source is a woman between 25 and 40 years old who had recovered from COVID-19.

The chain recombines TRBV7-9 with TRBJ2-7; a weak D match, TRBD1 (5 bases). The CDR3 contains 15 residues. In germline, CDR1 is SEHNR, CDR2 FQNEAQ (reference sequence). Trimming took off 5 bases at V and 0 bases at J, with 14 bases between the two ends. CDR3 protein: CASSHSRDSSYEQYF. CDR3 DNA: TGTGCCAGCAGCCACTCCAGGGATAGCTCCTACGAGCAGTACTTC.

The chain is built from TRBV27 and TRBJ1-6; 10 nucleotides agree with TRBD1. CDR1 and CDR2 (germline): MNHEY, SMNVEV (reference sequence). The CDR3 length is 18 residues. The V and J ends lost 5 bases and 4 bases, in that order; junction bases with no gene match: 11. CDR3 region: CASSLLWDRGRYNSPLHF. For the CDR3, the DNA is TGTGCCAGCAGTCTCCTCTGGGACAGGGGCCGTTATAATTCACCCCTCCACTTT.

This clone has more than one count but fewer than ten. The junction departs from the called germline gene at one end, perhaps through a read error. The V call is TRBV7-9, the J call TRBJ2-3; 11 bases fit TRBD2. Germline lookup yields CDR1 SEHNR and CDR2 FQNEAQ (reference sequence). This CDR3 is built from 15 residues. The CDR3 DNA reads TGTGCCAGCAGTTTAGCGGGGGGGCGCACAGATACGCAGTATTTT. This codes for CASSLAGGRTDTQYF. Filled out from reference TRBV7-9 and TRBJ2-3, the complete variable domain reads DTGVSQNPRHKITKRGQNVTFRCDPISEHNRLYWYRQTLGQGPEFLTYFQNEAQLEKSRLLSDRFSAERPKGSFSTLEIQRTEQGDSAMYLCASSLAGGRTDTQYFGPGTRLTVL.

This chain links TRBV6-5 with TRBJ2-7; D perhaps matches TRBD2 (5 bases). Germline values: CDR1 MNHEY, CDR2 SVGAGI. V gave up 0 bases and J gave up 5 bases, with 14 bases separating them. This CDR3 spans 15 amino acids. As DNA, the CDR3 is TGTGCCAGCAGTTACTCCCCTCGGGGAAGGGACGAGCAGTACTTC. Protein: CASSYSPRGRDEQYF.

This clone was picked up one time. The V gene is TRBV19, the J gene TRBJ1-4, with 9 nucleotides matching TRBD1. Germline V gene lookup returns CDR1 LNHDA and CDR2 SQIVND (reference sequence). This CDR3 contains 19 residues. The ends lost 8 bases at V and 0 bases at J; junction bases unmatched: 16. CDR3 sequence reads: CASRGGGQGSLPTNEKLFF. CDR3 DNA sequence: TGTGCCAGTCGGGGTGGGGGACAGGGTTCCCTTCCAACTAATGAAAAACTGTTTTTT.

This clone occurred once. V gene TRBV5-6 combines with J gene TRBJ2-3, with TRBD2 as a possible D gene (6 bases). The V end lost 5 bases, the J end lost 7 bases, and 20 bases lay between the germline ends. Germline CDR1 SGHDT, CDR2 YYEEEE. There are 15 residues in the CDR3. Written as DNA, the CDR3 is TGTGCCAGCAGGGGCGCGGGACGCGGGTCCTATACGCAGTATTTT. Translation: CASRGAGRGSYTQYF.

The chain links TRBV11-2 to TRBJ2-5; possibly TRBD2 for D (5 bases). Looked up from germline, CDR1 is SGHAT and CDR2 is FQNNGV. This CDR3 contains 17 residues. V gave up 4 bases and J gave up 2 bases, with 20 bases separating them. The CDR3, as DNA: TGTGCCAGCAGCTCGATTATTGGGCTAGCTTTGCAAGAGACCCAGTACTTC. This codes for CASSSIIGLALQETQYF.

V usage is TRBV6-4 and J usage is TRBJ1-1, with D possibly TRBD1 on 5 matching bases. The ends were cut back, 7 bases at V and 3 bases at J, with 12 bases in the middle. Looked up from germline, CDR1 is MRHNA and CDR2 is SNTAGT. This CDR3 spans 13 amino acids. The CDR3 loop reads CASKGREDTEAFF. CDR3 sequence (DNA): TGTGCCAGCAAGGGGAGGGAGGACACTGAAGCTTTCTTT.

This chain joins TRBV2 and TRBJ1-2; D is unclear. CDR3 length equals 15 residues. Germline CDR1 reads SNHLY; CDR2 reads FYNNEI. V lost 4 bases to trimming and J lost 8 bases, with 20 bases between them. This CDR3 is CASSVLVESPAGYTF. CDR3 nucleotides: TGTGCCAGCAGTGTTCTCGTGGAGTCGCCCGCAGGCTACACCTTC. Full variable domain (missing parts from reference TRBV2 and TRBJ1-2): EPEVTQTPSHQVTQMGQEVILRCVPISNHLYFYWYRQILGQKVEFLVSFYNNEISEKSEIFDDQFSVERPDGSNFTLKIRSTKLEDSAMYFCASSVLVESPAGYTFGSGTRLTVV.

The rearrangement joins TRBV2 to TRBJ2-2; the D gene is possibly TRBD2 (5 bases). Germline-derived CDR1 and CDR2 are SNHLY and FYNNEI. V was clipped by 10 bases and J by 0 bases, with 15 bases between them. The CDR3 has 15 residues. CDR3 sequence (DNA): TGTGCCACCCAAACGCGGGCCGCGAACACCGGGGAGCTGTTTTTT. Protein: CATQTRAANTGELFF.

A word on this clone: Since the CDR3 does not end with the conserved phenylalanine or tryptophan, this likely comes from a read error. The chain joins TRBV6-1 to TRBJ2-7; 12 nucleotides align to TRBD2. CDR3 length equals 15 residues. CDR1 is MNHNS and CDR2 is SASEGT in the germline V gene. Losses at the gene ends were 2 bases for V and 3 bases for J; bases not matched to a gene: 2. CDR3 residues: CASSELAGGFYEQYL. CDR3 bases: TGTGCCAGCAGTGAACTAGCGGGGGGGTTCTACGAGCAGTACCTC.

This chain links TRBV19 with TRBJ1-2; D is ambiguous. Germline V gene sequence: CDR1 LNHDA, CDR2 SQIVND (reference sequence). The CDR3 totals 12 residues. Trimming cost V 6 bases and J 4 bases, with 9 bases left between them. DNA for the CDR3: TGTGCCAGTAGCGGGGATTTCTATGGCTACACCTTC. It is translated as CASSGDFYGYTF.

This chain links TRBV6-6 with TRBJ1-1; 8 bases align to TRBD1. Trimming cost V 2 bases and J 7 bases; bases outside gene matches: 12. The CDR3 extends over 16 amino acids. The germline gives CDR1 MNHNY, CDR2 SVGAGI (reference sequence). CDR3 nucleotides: TGTGCCAGCAGTTACAATTCTGGACAGGGTGGCGGTGAAGCTTTCTTT. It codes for CASSYNSGQGGGEAFF.

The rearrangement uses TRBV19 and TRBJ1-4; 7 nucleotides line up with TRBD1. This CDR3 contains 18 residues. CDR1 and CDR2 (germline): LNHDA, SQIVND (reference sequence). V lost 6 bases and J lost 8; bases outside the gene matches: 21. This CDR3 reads CASRMGVTGVRQAEKLFF. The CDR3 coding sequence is TGTGCCAGTAGAATGGGAGTTACAGGGGTCCGTCAAGCGGAAAAACTGTTTTTT.

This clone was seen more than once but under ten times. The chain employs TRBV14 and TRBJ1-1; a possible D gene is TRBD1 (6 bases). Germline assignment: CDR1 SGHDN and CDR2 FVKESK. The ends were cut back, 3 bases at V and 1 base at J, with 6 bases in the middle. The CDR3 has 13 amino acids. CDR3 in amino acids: CASSHRGNTEAFF. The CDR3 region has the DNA TGTGCCAGCAGCCACAGGGGGAACACTGAAGCTTTCTTT. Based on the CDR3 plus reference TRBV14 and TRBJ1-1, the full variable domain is EAGVTQFPSHSVIEKGQTVTLRCDPISGHDNLYWYRRVMGKEIKFLLHFVKESKQDESGMPNNRFLAERTGGTYSTLKVQPAELEDSGVYFCASSHRGNTEAFFGQGTRLTVV.

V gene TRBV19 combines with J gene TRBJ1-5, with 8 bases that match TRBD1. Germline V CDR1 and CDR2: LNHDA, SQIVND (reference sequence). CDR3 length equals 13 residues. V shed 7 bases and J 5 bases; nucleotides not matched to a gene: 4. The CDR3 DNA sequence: TGTGCCAGTAAGGTGACAGGGGATCAGCCCCAGCATTTT. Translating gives CASKVTGDQPQHF.